A single sample gave rise to the 8 T cell receptor beta chains below, sequenced in a study of radiation and T cells in renal cell carcinoma. The repertoire was sequenced with immunoSEQ multiplex PCR; TCRdb's copy has only in-frame clones and lacks some. This table holds around 15,000 clones, roughly 50% found once. Stated treatment: 15 Gy SBRT to primary tumor, nephrectomy 4 weeks later. The source was tumor tissue, collected from a patient whose treatment included radiotherapy and nephrectomy. The origin of the receptors is a woman aged 60 to 75 with renal cell carcinoma.

This clone has just a few counts. The chain recombines TRBV9 with TRBJ2-5; 10 bases align to TRBD1. V lost 3 bases to trimming and J lost 5 bases; unmatched junction nucleotides: 7. The length of the CDR3 is 15 residues. From germline, CDR1 is SGDLS and CDR2 YYNGEE. This CDR3 is CASSGSGTGVETQYF. In DNA, the CDR3 is TGTGCCAGCAGCGGATCCGGGACAGGGGTCGAGACCCAGTACTTC.

J is TRBJ2-3 and V is TRBV29-1; perhaps D is TRBD1 or TRBD2 (5 bases each). CDR3 length: 14 residues. Germline V gives CDR1 SQVTM, CDR2 ANQGSEA. The V gene lost 1 base and the J gene lost 4 bases, with 12 bases spanning the gap. CDR3 in DNA: TGCAGCGTTGAAGCCCGGGACCAAGCAGATACGCAGTATTTT. Its translation is CSVEARDQADTQYF.

This clone was counted a few times. The chain links TRBV7-8 to TRBJ1-3; D gene unclear. The CDR3 covers 13 residues. The V gene's germline CDR1 is SGHVS and CDR2 FQNEAQ. The germline V and J ends were trimmed by 3 bases and 7 bases, with 10 bases remaining between them. The CDR3 is CASSFPKRNTIYF. The CDR3 DNA follows: TGTGCCAGCAGCTTCCCGAAGCGGAACACCATATATTTT.

This chain joins TRBV5-6 and TRBJ1-1, with no clear D. The CDR3 sequence is 13 residues long. Trimming took off 0 bases at V and 3 bases at J, with 6 bases between the two ends. The V gene's germline CDR1 is SGHDT and CDR2 YYEEEE. The CDR3 coding sequence is TGTGCCAGCAGCTTGGGAGTCGACACTGAAGCTTTCTTT. This translates into CASSLGVDTEAFF.

The V and J genes are TRBV5-1 and TRBJ2-5, with a weak D call TRBD1 (5 bases). V lost 2 bases to trimming and J lost 0 bases, with 8 bases between them. The germline CDR1 and CDR2 sequences are SGHRS and YFSETQ. CDR3 size: 14 residues. This chain's CDR3 is CASSLGRDQETQYF. The CDR3 region has the DNA TGCGCCAGCAGCTTAGGCAGGGACCAAGAGACCCAGTACTTC. Full variable domain (rest looked up from reference TRBV5-1 and TRBJ2-5): KAGVTQTPRYLIKTRGQQVTLSCSPISGHRSVSWYQQTPGQGLQFLFEYFSETQRNKGNFPGRFSGRQFSNSRSEMNVSTLELGDSALYLCASSLGRDQETQYFGPGTRLLVL.

This clone has only a few counts. The chain employs TRBV29-1 and TRBJ1-2; D perhaps matches TRBD1 (6 bases). Germline V gene sequence: CDR1 SQVTM, CDR2 ANQGSEA. V was shortened by 5 bases and J by 0 bases, with 13 bases between the two germline ends. CDR3 length: 14 residues. The CDR3 loop is CSVLTQGSNYGYTF. The CDR3 DNA follows: TGCAGCGTTCTTACCCAGGGGTCTAACTATGGCTACACCTTC.

V gene TRBV9 combines with J gene TRBJ1-2; D possibly corresponds to TRBD1 (5 bases). The V and J ends lost 4 bases and 3 bases respectively, with 16 bases between them. This CDR3 has 15 amino acids. CDR1 is SGDLS, CDR2 YYNGEE, per germline. The chain's CDR3 is CASSPRVGGDYGYTF. In DNA form, the CDR3 reads TGTGCCAGCAGCCCCAGAGTCGGGGGGGACTATGGCTACACCTTC.

CDR3: CASSLTGREQYF. CDR3 nucleotides: TGCGCCAGCAGCCTGACAGGGAGGGAGCAGTACTTC. This chain links TRBV5-1 with TRBJ2-7; perhaps TRBD1 as D (7 bases). The CDR3 spans 12 residues. The germline V gene has CDR1 SGHRS and CDR2 YFSETQ. V gave up 4 bases and J gave up 7 bases, with 12 bases separating them.